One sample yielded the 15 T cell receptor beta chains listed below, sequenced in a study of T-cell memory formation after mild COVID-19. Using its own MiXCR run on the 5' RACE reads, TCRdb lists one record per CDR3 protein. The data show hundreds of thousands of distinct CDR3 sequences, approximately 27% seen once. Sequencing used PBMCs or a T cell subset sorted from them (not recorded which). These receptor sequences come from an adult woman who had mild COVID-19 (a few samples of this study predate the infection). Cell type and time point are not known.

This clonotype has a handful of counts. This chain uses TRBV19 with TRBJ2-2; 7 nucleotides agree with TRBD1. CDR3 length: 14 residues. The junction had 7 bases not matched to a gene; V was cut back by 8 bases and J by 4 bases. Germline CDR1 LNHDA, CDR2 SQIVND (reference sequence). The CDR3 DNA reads TGTGCCAGTCAGGGGGTTGGGGCCACCGGGGAGCTGTTTTTT. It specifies CASQGVGATGELFF. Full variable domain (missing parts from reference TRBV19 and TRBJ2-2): DGGITQSPKYLFRKEGQNVTLSCEQNLNHDAMYWYRQDPGQGLRLIYYSQIVNDFQKGDIAEGYSVSREKKESFPLTVTSAQKNPTAFYLCASQGVGATGELFFGEGSRLTVL.

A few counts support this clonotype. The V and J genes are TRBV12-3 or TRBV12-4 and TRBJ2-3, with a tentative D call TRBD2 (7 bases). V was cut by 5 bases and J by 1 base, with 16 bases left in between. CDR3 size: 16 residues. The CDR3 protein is CASSRIRGGGTDTQYF. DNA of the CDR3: TGTGCCAGCAGTCGTATCAGGGGAGGGGGCACAGATACGCAGTATTTT.

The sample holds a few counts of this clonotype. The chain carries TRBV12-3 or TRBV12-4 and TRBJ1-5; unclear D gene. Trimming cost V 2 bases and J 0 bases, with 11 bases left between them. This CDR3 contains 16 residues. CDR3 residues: CASSLSWVYSNQPQHF. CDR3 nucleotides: TGTGCCAGCAGTTTATCATGGGTTTATAGCAATCAGCCCCAGCATTTT.

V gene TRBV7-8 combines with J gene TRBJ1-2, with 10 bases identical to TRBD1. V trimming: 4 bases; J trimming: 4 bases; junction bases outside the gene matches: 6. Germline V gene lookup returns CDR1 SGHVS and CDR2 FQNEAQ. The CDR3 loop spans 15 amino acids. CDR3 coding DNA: TGTGCCAGCAGCTCCCAGGGACAGGGGATCTATGGCTACACCTTC. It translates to CASSSQGQGIYGYTF.

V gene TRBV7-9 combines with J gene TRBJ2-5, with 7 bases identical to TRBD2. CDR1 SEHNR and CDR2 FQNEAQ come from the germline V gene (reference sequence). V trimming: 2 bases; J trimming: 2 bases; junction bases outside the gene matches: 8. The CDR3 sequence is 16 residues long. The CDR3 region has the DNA TGTGCCAGCAGCTTAACGGCGGCGGGAGAACAAGAGACCCAGTACTTC. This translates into CASSLTAAGEQETQYF. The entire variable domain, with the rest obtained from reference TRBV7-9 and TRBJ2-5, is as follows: DTGVSQNPRHKITKRGQNVTFRCDPISEHNRLYWYRQTLGQGPEFLTYFQNEAQLEKSRLLSDRFSAERPKGSFSTLEIQRTEQGDSAMYLCASSLTAAGEQETQYFGPGTRLLVL.

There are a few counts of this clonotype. The CDR3 sequence: CATSDPPVAGGFNEQFF. The CDR3 bases are TGTGCCACCAGTGATCCCCCAGTAGCGGGGGGGTTCAATGAGCAGTTCTTC. This rearrangement joins TRBV24-1 to TRBJ2-1, with 11 bases fitting TRBD2. The CDR3 runs to 17 residues. Germline V gene sequence: CDR1 KGHDR, CDR2 SFDVKD. After removal of 3 bases from V and 6 bases from J, the junction contained 9 bases not matched to a gene.

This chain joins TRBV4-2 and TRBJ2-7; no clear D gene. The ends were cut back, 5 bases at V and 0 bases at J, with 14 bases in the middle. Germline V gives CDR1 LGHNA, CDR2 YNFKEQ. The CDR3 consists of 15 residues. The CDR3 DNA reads TGTGCCAGCAGCGCAGGAAGCCCAAGCTCCTACGAGCAGTACTTC. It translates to CASSAGSPSSYEQYF.

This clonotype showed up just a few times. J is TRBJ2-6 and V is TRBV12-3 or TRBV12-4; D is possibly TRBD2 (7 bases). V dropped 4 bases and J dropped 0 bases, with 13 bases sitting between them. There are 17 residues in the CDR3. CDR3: CASSSGRGASGANVLTF. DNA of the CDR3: TGTGCCAGCAGTTCAGGCCGGGGGGCCTCTGGGGCCAACGTCCTGACTTTC.

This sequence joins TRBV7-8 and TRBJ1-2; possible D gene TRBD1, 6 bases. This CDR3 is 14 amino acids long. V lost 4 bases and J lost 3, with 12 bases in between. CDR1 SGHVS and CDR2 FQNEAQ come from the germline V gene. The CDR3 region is CASSSPGQHYGYTF. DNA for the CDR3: TGTGCCAGCAGCTCCCCCGGACAGCACTATGGCTACACCTTC. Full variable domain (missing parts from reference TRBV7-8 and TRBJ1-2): GAGVSQSPRYKVAKRGQDVALRCDPISGHVSLFWYQQALGQGPEFLTYFQNEAQLDKSGLPSDRFFAERPEGSVSTLKIQRTQQEDSAVYLCASSSPGQHYGYTFGSGTRLTVV.

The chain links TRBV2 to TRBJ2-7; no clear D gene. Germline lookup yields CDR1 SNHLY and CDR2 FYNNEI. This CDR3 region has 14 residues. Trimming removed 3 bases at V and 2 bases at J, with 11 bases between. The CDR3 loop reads CASSDWRKPYEQYF. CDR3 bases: TGTGCCAGCAGTGACTGGCGGAAACCCTACGAGCAGTACTTC.

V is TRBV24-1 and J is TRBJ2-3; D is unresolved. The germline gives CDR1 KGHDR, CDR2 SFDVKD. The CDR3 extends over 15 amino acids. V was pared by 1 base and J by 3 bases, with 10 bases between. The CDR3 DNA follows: TGTGCCACCAGTGATTTCAGCAGCCAGACAGATACGCAGTATTTT. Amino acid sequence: CATSDFSSQTDTQYF.

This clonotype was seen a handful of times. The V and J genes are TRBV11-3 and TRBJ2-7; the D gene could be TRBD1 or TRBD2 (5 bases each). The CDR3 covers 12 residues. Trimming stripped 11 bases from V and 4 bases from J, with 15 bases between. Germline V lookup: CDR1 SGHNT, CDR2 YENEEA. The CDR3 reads CASVGPNYEQYF. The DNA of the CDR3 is TGTGCCTCCGTGGGACCCAATTACGAGCAGTACTTC.

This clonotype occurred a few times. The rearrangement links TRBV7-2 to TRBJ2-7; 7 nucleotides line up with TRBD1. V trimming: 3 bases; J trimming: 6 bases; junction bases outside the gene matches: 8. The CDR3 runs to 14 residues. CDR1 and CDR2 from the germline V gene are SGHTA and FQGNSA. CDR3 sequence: CASSFPGQSSEQYF. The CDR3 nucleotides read TGTGCCAGCAGCTTCCCGGGACAGTCGTCCGAGCAGTACTTC.

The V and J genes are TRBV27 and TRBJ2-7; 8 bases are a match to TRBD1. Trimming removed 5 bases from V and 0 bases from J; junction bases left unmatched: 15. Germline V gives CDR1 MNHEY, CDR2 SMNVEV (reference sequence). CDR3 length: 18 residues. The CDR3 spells CASSRYRTGRKSSYEQYF. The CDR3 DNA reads TGTGCCAGCAGTCGGTACCGGACAGGGAGAAAGAGCTCCTACGAGCAGTACTTC.

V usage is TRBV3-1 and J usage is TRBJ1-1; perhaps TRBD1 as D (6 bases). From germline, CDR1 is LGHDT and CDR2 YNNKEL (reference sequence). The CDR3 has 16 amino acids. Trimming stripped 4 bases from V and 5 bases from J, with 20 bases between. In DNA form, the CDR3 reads TGTGCCAGCAGCCCGGCAGGGGCGCTGATACGGACTGAAGCTTTCTTT. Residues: CASSPAGALIRTEAFF.